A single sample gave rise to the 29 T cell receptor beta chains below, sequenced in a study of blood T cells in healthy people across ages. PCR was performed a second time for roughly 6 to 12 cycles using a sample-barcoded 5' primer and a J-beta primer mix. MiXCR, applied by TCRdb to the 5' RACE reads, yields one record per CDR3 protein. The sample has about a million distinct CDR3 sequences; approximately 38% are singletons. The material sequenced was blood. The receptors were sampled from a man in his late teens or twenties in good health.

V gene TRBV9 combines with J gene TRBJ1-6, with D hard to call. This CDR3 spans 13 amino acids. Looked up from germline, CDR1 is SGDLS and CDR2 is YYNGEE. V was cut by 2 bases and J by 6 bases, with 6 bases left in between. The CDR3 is CASSVEFNSPLHF. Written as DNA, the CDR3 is TGTGCCAGCAGCGTTGAGTTTAATTCACCCCTCCACTTT.

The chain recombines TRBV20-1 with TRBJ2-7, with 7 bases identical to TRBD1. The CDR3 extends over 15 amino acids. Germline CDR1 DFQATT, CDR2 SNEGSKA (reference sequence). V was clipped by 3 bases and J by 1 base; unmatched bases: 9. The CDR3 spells CSARIRDRPSYEQYF. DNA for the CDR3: TGCAGTGCTAGGATAAGGGACAGACCATCCTACGAGCAGTACTTC.

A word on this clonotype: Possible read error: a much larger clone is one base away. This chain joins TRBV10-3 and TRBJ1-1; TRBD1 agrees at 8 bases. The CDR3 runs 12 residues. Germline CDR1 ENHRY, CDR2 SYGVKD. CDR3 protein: CVIGTGNTEAFF. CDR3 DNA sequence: TGTGTCATTGGGACAGGTAACACTGAAGCTTTCTTT.

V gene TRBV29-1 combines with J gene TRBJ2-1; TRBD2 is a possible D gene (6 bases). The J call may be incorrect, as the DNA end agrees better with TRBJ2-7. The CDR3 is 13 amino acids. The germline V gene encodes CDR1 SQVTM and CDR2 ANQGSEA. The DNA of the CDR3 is TGCAGCGTTGACGGACTATACTACAATGAGCAGTACTTC. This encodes CSVDGLYYNEQYF.

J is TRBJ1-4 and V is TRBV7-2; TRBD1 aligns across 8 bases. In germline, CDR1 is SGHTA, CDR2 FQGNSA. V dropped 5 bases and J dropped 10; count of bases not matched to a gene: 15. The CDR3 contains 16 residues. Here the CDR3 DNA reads TGTGCCAGCAGCGCCCAACCCGGACAGGGAATCGTAAAACTGTTTTTT. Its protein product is CASSAQPGQGIVKLFF. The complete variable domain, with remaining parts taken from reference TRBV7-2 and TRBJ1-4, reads GAGVSQSPSNKVTEKGKDVELRCDPISGHTALYWYRQSLGQGLEFLIYFQGNSAPDKSGLPSDRFSAERTGGSVSTLTIQRTQQEDSAVYLCASSAQPGQGIVKLFFGSGTQLSVL.

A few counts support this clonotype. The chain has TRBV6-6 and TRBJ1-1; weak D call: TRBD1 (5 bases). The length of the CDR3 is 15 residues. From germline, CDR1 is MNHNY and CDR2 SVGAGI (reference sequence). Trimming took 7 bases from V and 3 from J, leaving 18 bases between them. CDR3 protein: CASIHGTQGYTEAFF. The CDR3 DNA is TGTGCCAGCATCCACGGGACCCAGGGTTACACTGAAGCTTTCTTT.

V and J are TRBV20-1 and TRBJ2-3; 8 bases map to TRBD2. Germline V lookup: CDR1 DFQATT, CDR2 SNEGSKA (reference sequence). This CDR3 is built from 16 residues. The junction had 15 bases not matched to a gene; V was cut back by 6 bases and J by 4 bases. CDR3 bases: TGCAGTGCCAACCCAAGTTACCGGGGGGGCTCAGATACGCAGTATTTT. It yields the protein CSANPSYRGGSDTQYF.

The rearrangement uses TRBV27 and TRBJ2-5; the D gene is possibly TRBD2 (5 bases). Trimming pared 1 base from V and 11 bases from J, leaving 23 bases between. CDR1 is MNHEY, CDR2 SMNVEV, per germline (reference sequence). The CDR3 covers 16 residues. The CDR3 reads CASSLYSSRLDNEQYF. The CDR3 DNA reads TGTGCCAGCAGTTTATACTCTAGCAGACTCGACAATGAGCAGTACTTC.

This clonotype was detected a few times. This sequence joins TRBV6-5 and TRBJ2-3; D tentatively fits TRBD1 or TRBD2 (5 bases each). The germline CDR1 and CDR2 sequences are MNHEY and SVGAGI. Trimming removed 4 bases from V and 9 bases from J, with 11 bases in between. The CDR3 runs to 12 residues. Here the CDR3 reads CASSSQWGTQYF. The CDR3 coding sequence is TGTGCCAGCAGTTCTCAATGGGGGACGCAGTATTTT.

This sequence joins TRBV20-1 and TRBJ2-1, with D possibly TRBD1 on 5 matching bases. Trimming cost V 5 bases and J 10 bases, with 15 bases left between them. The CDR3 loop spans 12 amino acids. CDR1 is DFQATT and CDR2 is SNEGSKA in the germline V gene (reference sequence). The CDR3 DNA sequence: TGCAGTGCTGAAGACAGCTCCTACGAGCAGTTCTTC. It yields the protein CSAEDSSYEQFF.

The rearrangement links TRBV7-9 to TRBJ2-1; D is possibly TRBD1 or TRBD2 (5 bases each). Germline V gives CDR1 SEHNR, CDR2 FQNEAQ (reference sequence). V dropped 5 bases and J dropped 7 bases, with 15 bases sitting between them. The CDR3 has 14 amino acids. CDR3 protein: CASSPDGTWNEQFF. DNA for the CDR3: TGTGCCAGCAGCCCAGACGGGACGTGGAATGAGCAGTTCTTC.

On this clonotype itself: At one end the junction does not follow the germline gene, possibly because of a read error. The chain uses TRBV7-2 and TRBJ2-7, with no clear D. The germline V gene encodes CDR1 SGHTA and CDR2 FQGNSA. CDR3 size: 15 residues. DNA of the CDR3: TGTGCCAGTAGCTTAAGTGCTACCCACTCCTACGAGCAGTACTTC. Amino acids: CASSLSATHSYEQYF.

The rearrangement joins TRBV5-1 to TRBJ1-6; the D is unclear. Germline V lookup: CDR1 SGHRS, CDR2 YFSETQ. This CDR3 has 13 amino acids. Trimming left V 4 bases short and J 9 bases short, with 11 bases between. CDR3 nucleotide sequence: TGCGCCAGCAGCGTGGAATTGGGTTCACCCCTCCACTTT. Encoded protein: CASSVELGSPLHF.

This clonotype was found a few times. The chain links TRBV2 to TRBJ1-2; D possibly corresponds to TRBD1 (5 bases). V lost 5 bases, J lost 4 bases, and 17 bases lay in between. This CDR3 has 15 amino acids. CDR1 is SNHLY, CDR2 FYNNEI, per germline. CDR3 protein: CASSPQRGVGYGYTF. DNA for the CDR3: TGTGCCAGCAGTCCACAGAGAGGGGTGGGCTATGGCTACACCTTC.

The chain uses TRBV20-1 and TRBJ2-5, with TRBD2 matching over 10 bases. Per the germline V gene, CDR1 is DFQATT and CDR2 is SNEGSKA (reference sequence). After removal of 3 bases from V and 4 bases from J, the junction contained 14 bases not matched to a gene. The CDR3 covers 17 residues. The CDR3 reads CSARKSGGALVGETQYF. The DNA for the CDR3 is TGCAGTGCTAGGAAGAGCGGGGGGGCATTGGTGGGAGAGACCCAGTACTTC.

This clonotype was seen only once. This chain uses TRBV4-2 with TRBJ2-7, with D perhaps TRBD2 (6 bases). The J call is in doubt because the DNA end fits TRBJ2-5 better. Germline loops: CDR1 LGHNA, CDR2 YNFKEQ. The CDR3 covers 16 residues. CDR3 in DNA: TGTGCCAGCAGCCAAGAGGGAGGCTCCGAGGGGGAGACCCAGTACTTC. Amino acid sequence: CASSQEGGSEGETQYF.

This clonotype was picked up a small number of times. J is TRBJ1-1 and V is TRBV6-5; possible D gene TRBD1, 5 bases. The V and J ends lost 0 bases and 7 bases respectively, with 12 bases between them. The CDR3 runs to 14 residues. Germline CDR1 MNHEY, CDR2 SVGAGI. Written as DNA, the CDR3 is TGTGCCAGCAGTTACTCAGGGGAGTTCGATGAAGCTTTCTTT. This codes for CASSYSGEFDEAFF.

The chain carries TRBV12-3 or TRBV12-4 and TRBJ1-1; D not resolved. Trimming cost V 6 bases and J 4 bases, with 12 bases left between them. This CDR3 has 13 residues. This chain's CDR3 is CASSWAVGTEAFF. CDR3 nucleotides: TGTGCCAGCAGCTGGGCAGTTGGCACTGAAGCTTTCTTT.

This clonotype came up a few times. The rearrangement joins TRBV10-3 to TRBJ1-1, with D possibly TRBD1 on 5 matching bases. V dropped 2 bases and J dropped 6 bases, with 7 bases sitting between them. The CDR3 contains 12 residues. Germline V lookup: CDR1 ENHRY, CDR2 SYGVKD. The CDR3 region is CAISEMGAEAFF. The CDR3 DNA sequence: TGTGCCATCAGTGAGATGGGGGCTGAAGCTTTCTTT.

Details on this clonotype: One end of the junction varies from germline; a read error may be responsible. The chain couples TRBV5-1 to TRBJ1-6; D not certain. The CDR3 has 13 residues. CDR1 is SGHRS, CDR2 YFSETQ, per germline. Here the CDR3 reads CAGSLLADSPLHF. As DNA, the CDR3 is TGCGCCGGCAGCTTGTTAGCGGATTCACCCCTCCACTTT. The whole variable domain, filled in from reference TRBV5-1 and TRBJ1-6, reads KAGVTQTPRYLIKTRGQQVTLSCSPISGHRSVSWYQQTPGQGLQFLFEYFSETQRNKGNFPGRFSGRQFSNSRSEMNVSTLELGDSALYLCAGSLLADSPLHFGNGTRLTVT.

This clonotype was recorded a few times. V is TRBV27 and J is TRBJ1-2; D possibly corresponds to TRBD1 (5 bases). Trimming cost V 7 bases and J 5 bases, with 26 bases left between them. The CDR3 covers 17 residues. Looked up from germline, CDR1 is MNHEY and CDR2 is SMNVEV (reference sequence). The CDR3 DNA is TGTGCCAGCACCCGTCTACGGGGCTCCGAGAGGGGTTATGGCTACACCTTC. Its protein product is CASTRLRGSERGYGYTF.

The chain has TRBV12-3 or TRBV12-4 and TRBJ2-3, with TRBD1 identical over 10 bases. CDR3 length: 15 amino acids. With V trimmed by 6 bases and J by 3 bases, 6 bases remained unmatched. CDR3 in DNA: TGTGCCAGCAGCCGGGGGACAGGGGAGACAGATACGCAGTATTTT. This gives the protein CASSRGTGETDTQYF.

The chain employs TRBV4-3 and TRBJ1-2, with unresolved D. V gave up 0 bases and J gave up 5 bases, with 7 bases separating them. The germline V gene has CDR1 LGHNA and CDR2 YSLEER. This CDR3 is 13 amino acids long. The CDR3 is CASSQEQEYGYTF. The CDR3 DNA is TGCGCCAGCAGCCAAGAGCAGGAGTATGGCTACACCTTC.

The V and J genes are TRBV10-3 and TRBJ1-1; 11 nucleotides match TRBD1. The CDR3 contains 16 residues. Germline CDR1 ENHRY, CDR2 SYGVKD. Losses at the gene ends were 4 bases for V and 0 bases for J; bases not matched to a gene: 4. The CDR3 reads CAISGDRGDLNTEAFF. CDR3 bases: TGTGCCATCAGTGGGGACAGGGGGGATCTGAACACTGAAGCTTTCTTT.

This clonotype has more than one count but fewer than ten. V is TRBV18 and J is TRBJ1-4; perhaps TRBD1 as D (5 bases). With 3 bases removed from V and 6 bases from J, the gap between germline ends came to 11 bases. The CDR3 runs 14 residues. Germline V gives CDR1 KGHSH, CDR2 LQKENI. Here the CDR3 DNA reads TGTGCCAGCTCACCTAGAGGGGATGATGAAAAACTGTTTTTT. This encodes CASSPRGDDEKLFF.

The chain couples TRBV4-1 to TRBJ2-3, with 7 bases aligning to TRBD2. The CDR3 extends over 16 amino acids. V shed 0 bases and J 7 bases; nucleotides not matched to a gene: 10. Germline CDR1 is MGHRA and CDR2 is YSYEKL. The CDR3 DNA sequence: TGCGCCAGCAGCCAAGAGGTAGGAGCGGGGCTAAATACGCAGTATTTT. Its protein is CASSQEVGAGLNTQYF.

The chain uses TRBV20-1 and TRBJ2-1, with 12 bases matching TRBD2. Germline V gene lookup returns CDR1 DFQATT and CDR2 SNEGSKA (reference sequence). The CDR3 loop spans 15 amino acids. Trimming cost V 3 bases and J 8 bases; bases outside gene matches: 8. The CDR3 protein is CSARRLAGARDEQFF. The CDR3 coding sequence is TGCAGTGCTAGGCGACTAGCGGGGGCTAGGGATGAGCAGTTCTTC.

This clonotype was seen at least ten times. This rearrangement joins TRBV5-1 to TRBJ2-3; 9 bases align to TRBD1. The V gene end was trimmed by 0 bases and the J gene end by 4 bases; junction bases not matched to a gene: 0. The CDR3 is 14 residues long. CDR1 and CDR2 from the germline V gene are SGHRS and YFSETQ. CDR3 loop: CASSLGTGADTQYF. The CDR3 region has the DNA TGCGCCAGCAGCTTGGGGACAGGGGCAGATACGCAGTATTTT. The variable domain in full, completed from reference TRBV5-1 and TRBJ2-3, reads KAGVTQTPRYLIKTRGQQVTLSCSPISGHRSVSWYQQTPGQGLQFLFEYFSETQRNKGNFPGRFSGRQFSNSRSEMNVSTLELGDSALYLCASSLGTGADTQYFGPGTRLTVL.

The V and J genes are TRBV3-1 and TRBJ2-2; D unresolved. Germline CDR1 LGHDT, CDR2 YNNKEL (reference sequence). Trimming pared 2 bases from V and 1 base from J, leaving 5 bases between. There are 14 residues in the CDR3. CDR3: CASSQWMNTGELFF. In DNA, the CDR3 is TGTGCCAGCAGCCAATGGATGAACACCGGGGAGCTGTTTTTT.